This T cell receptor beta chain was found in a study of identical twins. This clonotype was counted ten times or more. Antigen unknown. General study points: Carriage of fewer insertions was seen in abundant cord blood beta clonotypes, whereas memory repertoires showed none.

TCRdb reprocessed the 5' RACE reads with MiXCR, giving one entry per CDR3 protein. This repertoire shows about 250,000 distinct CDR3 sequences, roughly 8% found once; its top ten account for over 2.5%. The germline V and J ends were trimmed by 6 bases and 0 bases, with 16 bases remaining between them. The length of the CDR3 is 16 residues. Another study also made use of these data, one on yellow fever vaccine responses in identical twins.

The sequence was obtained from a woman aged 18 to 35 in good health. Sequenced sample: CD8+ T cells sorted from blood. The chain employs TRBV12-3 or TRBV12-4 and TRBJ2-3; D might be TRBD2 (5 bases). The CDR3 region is CASSPSGGGSTDTQYF. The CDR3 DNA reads TGTGCCAGCAGCCCCAGCGGAGGAGGAAGCACAGATACGCAGTATTTT.